These 6 T cell receptor beta chains were sequenced from one sample in a study of cytomegalovirus exposure and HLA in healthy donors. The repertoire was sequenced with immunoSEQ multiplex PCR; TCRdb's copy has only in-frame clones and lacks some. The sample consists of about 360,000 clones, about nine tenths of them appearing once. The source material was PBMCs. The receptors were gathered from a woman aged 18-35 years in good health and CMV-seronegative.

The chain links TRBV27 to TRBJ2-3; the match to TRBD1 covers 9 bases. Per germline, CDR1 MNHEY and CDR2 SMNVEV (reference sequence). The J segment lost 4 bases and the V segment lost 7 bases, leaving 15 bases of the junction unmatched. The CDR3 is 17 residues long. The CDR3 reads CASIKLGGQGFPDTQYF. CDR3 DNA: TGTGCCAGCATAAAGTTGGGGGGACAGGGCTTCCCAGATACGCAGTATTTT.

This sequence joins TRBV27 and TRBJ2-1; 10 nucleotides align to TRBD2. Germline assignment: CDR1 MNHEY and CDR2 SMNVEV (reference sequence). J lost 1 base, V lost 2 bases, and 5 bases had no gene match. The CDR3 consists of 17 residues. CDR3 bases: TGTGCCAGCAGTTTAGGGGCTAGCGGGAGATCCTACAATGAGCAGTTCTTC. It specifies CASSLGASGRSYNEQFF.

The genes are TRBV28 and TRBJ2-3, with D possibly being TRBD2 (6 bases). Germline V CDR1 and CDR2: MDHEN, SYDVKM. V was clipped by 4 bases and J by 6 bases, with 11 bases between them. CDR3 length: 13 residues. The CDR3 reads CASSSGTLDTQYF. The CDR3, as DNA: TGTGCCAGCAGTTCCGGGACTCTCGATACGCAGTATTTT.

This CDR3 reads CAWSGLAGSTGANVLTF. DNA for the CDR3: TGTGCCTGGAGCGGACTAGCGGGGTCTACGGGGGCCAACGTCCTGACTTTC. The chain joins TRBV30 to TRBJ2-6, with 12 bases matching TRBD2. The CDR3 contains 17 residues. Germline trimming cut 3 bases from V and 4 bases from J; bases unmatched to any gene: 7. Germline V gene sequence: CDR1 GTSNPN, CDR2 SVGIG (reference sequence).

This clone occurred a few times. The rearrangement joins TRBV7-8 to TRBJ1-2; 7 bases map to TRBD1. The CDR3 runs 11 residues. Germline-derived CDR1 and CDR2 are SGHVS and FQNEAQ. The ends lost 5 bases at V and 13 bases at J; junction bases unmatched: 7. The CDR3 sequence: CASSVTGSFTF. The CDR3 DNA sequence: TGTGCCAGCAGCGTGACAGGGAGTTTCACCTTC.

This clone occurred a few times. The V and J genes are TRBV6-1 and TRBJ1-5; D is ambiguous. This CDR3 has 11 amino acids. Germline V gene sequence: CDR1 MNHNS, CDR2 SASEGT. V lost 7 bases, J lost 9 bases, and 10 bases lay in between. DNA of the CDR3: TGTGCCAGCATCGAGGAGGGGCCCCAGCATTTT. Protein: CASIEEGPQHF.